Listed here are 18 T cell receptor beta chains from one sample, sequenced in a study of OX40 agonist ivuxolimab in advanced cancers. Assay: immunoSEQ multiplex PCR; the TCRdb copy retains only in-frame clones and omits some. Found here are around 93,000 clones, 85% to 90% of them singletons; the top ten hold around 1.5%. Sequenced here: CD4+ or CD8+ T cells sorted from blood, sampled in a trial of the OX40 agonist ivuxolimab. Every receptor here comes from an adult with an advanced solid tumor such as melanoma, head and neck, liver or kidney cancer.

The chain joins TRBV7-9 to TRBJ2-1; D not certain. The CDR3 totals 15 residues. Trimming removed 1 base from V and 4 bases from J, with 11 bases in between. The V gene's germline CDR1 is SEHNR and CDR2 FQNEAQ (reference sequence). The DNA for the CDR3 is TGTGCCAGCAGCTTAGATGCCCCAACTTACAATGAGCAGTTCTTC. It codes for CASSLDAPTYNEQFF.

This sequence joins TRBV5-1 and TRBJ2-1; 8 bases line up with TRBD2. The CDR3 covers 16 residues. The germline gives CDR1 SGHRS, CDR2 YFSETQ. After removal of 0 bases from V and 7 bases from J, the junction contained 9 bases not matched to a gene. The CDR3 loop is CASSLVRAGAGNEQFF. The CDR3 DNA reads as TGCGCCAGCAGCTTGGTTCGAGCGGGGGCCGGAAATGAGCAGTTCTTC.

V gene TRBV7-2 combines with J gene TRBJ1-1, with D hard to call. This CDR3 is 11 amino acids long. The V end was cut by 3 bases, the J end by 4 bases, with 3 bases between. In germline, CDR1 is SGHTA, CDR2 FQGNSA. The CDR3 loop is CASSFVTEAFF. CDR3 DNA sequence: TGTGCCAGCAGCTTTGTCACTGAAGCTTTCTTT.

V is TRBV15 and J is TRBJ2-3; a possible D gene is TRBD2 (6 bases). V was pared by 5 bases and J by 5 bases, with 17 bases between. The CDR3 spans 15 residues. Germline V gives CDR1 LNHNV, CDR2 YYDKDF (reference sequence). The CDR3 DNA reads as TGTGCCACCAGCGGATCCGGGACTGTCGGAGATACGCAGTATTTT. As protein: CATSGSGTVGDTQYF.

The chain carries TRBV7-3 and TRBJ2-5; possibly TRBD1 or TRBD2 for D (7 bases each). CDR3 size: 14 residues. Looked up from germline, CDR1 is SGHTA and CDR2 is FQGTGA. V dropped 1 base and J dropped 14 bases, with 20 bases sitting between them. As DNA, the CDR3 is TGTGCCAGCAGCTTAAATGGGGGGGCACAGGGGATCTACTTC. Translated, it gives CASSLNGGAQGIYF.

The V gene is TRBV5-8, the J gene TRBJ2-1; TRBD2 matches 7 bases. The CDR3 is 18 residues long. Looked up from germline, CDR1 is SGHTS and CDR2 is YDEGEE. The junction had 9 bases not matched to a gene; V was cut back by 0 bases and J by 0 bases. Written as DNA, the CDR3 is TGTGCCAGCAGCTTGGAGCTAGCGGCCTTTAGCTCCTACAATGAGCAGTTCTTC. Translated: CASSLELAAFSSYNEQFF.

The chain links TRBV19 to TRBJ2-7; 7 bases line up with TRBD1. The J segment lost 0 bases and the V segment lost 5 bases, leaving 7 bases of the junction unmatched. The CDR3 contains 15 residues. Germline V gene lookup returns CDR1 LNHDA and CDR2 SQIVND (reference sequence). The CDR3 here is CASSGPGQLSYEQYF. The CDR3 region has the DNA TGTGCCAGTAGTGGACCGGGACAGCTCTCCTACGAGCAGTACTTC.

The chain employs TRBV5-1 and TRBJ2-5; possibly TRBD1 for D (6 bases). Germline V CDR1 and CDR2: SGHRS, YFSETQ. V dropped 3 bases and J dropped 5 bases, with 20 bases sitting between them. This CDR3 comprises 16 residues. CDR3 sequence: CASSSGGDTLKETQYF. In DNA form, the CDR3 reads TGCGCCAGCAGCTCGGGTGGGGACACTTTAAAGGAGACCCAGTACTTC.

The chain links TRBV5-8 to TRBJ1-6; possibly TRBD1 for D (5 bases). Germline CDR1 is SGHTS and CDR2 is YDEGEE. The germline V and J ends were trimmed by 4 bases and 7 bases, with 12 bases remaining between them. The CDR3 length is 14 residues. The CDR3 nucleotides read TGTGCCAGCAGCCAACAGGTGGGGAATTCACCCCTCCACTTT. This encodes CASSQQVGNSPLHF.

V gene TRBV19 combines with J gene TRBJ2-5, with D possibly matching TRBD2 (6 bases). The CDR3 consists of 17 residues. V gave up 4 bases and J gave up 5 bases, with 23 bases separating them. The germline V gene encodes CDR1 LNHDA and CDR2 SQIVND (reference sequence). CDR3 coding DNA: TGTGCCAGTAGTACCGGGGGTCTAGCAGGAGGCGGGGAGACCCAGTACTTC. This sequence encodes CASSTGGLAGGGETQYF.

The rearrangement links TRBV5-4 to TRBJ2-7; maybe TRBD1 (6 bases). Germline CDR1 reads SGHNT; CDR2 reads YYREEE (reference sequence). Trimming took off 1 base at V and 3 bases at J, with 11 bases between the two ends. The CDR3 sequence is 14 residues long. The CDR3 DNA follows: TGTGCCAGCAGCTTGACAGGGCGGTTCTACGAGCAGTACTTC. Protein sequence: CASSLTGRFYEQYF.

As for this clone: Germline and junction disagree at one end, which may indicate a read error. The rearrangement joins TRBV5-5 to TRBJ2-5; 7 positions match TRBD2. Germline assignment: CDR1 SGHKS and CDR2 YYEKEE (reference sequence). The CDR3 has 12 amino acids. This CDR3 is CASSLDLAVHDF. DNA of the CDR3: TGTGCCAGCAGCTTGGATCTAGCGGTCCACGACTTC.

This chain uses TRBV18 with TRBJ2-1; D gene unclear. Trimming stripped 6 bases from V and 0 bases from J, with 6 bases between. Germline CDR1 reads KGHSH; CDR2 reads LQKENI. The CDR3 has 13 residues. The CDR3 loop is CASSLDSYNEQFF. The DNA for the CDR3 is TGTGCCAGCTCCCTCGACTCCTACAATGAGCAGTTCTTC.

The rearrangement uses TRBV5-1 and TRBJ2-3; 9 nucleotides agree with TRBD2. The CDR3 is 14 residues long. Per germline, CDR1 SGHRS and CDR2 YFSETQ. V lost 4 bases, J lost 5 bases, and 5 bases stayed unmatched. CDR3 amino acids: CASSPLTSGDTQYF. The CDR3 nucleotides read TGCGCCAGCAGCCCCCTGACTAGCGGAGATACGCAGTATTTT. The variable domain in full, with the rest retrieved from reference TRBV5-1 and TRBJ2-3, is KAGVTQTPRYLIKTRGQQVTLSCSPISGHRSVSWYQQTPGQGLQFLFEYFSETQRNKGNFPGRFSGRQFSNSRSEMNVSTLELGDSALYLCASSPLTSGDTQYFGPGTRLTVL.

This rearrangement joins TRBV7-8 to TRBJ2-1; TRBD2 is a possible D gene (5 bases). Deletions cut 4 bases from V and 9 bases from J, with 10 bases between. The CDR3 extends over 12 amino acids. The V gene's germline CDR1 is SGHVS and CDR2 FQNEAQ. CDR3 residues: CASSYPLAEQFF. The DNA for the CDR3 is TGTGCCAGCAGCTACCCTCTAGCTGAGCAGTTCTTC.

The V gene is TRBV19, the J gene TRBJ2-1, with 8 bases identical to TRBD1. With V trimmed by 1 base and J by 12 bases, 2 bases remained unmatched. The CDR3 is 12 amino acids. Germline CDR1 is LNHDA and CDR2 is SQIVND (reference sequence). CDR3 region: CASSIGDRGQFF. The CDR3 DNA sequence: TGTGCCAGTAGTATAGGAGACAGGGGGCAGTTCTTC.

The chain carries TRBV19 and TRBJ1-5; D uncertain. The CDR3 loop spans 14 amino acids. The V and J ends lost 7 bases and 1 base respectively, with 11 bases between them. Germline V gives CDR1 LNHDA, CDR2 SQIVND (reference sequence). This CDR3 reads CASNLKSSNQPQHF. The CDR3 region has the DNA TGTGCCAGTAACCTAAAGTCGAGCAATCAGCCCCAGCATTTT.

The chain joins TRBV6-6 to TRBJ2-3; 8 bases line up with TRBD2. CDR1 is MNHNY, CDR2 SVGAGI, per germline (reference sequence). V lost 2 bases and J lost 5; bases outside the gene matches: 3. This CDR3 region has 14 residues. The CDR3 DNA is TGTGCCAGCAGTTACGGGACTAGGGGAGATACGCAGTATTTT. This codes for CASSYGTRGDTQYF.